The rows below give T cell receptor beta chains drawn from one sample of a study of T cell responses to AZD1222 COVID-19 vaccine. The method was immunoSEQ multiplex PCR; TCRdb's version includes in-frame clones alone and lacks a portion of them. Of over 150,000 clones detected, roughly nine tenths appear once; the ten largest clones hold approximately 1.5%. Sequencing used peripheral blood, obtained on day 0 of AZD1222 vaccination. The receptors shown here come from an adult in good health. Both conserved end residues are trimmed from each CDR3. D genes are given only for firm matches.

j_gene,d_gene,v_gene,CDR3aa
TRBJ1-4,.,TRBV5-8,ASSSFLMRSLNEKLF
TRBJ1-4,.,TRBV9,ASSVGSGEEEKLF
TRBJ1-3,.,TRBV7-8,ASSFSTGVPGNTIY
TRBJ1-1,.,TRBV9,ASSRLGYTEAF
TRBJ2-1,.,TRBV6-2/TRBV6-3,ASSRQDNEQF
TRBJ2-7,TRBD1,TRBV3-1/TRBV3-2,ASSRGTGGGNEQY
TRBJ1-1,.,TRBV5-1,ASSFQATGSTEAF
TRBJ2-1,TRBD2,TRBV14,ASSRTSGGPGNEQF
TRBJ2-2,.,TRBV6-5,ASNSLQGWAGELF
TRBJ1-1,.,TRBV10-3,AISDTGKNTEAF
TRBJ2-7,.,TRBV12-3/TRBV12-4,ASCVGWRDEQY
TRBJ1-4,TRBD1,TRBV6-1,ASSGPRTGVEEKLF
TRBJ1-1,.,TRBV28,ASSSTRAGEAF
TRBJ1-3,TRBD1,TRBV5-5,ASSSLGQGAGNTIY
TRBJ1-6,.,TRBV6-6,ASSPGSIVGYLSPLH
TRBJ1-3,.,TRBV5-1,ASSLGGDINGNTIY
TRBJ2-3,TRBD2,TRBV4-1,ASSQEGTSDLTDTQY
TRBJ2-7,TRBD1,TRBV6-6,ASSWTGEQY
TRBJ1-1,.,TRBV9,ASSVDGGSRGLNTEAF
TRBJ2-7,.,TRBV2,ASSSALYEQY
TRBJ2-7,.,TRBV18,ASSPNTGYEQY
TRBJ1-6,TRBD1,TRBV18,ASSPSAGGGNSPLH
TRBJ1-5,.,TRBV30,AWSVSRQQPQH
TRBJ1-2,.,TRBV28,ASSVQGVNGYT
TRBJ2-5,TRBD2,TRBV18,ASSPRTSGGAETQY
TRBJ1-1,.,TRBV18,ASSPLEGQNTEAF
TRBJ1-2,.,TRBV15,ATSRDQWTETNYGYT